Each of the 5 T cell receptor beta chains below was sequenced from the same sample in a study of blood T cells in healthy people across ages. PCR was performed a second time for about 7 to 12 cycles using a sample-barcoded 5' primer and a J-beta primer mix. TCRdb called the 5' RACE reads again in MiXCR, with one record for every CDR3 protein. This table has 1.8 million or so distinct CDR3 sequences, approximately 40% appearing once. Sequenced: blood. These TCRs come from a human donor in good health.

The chain is built from TRBV5-1 and TRBJ2-7, with unresolved D. This CDR3 has 14 residues. Germline CDR1 and CDR2: SGHRS and YFSETQ. Trimming took 0 bases from V and 5 from J, leaving 12 bases between them. The CDR3 coding sequence is TGCGCCAGCAGCTTGGGACCCCAGAACGACGAGCAGTACTTC. It encodes CASSLGPQNDEQYF. Filled out from reference TRBV5-1 and TRBJ2-7, the complete variable domain reads KAGVTQTPRYLIKTRGQQVTLSCSPISGHRSVSWYQQTPGQGLQFLFEYFSETQRNKGNFPGRFSGRQFSNSRSEMNVSTLELGDSALYLCASSLGPQNDEQYFGPGTRLTVT.

V gene TRBV20-1 combines with J gene TRBJ2-3, with a possible D match to TRBD2 (5 bases). Germline V lookup: CDR1 DFQATT, CDR2 SNEGSKA (reference sequence). The CDR3 totals 16 residues. The V gene lost 5 bases and the J gene lost 6 bases, with 24 bases spanning the gap. This chain's CDR3 is CSASKPKGHTGDTQYF. The CDR3 region has the DNA TGCAGTGCTTCCAAACCCAAGGGCCACACGGGGGATACGCAGTATTTT.

This clonotype was detected only a few times. The V call is TRBV20-1, the J call TRBJ1-1; D unresolved. Germline lookup yields CDR1 DFQATT and CDR2 SNEGSKA (reference sequence). Trimming removed 5 bases at V and 4 bases at J, with 14 bases between. This CDR3 comprises 13 residues. The CDR3 sequence: CSARSGIRTEAFF. The CDR3 nucleotides are TGCAGTGCTCGCTCGGGGATCCGCACTGAAGCTTTCTTT.

The chain employs TRBV12-3 or TRBV12-4 and TRBJ2-1; D remains unclear. There are 15 residues in the CDR3. With 5 bases removed from V and 8 bases from J, the gap between germline ends came to 19 bases. CDR3 DNA: TGTGCCAGCAGTCCCCCCCTAGGACCTGAGGATGAGCAGTTCTTC. This encodes CASSPPLGPEDEQFF.

The chain has TRBV29-1 and TRBJ1-1, with 7 bases that match TRBD1. The CDR3 length is 14 residues. V gave up 5 bases and J gave up 7 bases; unmatched junction bases: 13. Germline CDR1 reads SQVTM; CDR2 reads ANQGSEA. The CDR3 spells CSVQGGTGEVEAFF. The CDR3 DNA reads as TGCAGCGTTCAGGGGGGTACAGGTGAGGTTGAAGCTTTCTTT.